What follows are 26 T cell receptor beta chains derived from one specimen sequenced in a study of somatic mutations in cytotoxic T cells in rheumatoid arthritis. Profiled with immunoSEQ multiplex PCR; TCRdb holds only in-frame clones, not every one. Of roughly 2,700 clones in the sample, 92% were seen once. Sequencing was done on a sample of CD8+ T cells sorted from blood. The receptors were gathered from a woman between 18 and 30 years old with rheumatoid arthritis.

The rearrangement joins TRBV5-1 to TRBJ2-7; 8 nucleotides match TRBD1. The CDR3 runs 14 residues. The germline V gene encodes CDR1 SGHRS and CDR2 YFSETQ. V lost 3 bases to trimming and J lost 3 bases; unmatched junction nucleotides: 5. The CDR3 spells CASSSGTGYYEQYF. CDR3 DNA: TGCGCCAGCAGCTCCGGGACAGGCTACTACGAGCAGTACTTC.

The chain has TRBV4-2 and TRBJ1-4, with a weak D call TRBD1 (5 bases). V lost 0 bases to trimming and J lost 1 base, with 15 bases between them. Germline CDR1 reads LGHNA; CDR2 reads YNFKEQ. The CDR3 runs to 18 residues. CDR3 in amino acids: CASSQDWTAQGTNEKLFF. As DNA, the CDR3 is TGTGCCAGCAGCCAAGATTGGACCGCTCAGGGAACTAATGAAAAACTGTTTTTT.

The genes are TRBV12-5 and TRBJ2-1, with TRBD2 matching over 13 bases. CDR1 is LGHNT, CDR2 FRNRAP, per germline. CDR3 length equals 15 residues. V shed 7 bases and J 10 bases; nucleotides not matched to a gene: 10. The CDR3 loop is CASAPPGLAGLEQFF. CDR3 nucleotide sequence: TGTGCTAGTGCCCCTCCGGGACTAGCGGGGCTCGAGCAGTTCTTC.

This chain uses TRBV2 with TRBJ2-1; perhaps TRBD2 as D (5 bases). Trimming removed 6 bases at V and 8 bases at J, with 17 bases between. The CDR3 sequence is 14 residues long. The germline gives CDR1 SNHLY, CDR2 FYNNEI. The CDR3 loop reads CASSGVYYLDEQFF. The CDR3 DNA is TGTGCCAGCAGCGGGGTGTACTACTTAGATGAGCAGTTCTTC.

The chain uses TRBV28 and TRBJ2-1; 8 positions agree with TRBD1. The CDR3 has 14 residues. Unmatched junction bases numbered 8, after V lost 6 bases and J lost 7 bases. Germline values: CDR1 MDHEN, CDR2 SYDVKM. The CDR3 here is CASSPGTGLNEQFF. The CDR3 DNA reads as TGTGCCAGCAGCCCCGGGACAGGACTGAATGAGCAGTTCTTC. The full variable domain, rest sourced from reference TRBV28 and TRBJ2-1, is DVKVTQSSRYLVKRTGEKVFLECVQDMDHENMFWYRQDPGLGLRLIYFSYDVKMKEKGDIPEGYSVSREKKERFSLILESASTNQTSMYLCASSPGTGLNEQFFGPGTRLTVL.

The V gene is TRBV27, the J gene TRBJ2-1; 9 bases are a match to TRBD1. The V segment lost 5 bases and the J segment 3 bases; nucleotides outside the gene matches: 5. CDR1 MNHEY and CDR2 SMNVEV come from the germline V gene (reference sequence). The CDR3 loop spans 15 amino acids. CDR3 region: CASSTGGANYNEQFF. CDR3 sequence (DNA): TGTGCCAGCAGTACAGGGGGCGCAAACTACAATGAGCAGTTCTTC.

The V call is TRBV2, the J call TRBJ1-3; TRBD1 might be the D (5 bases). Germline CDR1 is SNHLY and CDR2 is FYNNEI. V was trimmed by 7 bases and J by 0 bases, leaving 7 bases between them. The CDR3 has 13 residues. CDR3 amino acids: CASTDSSGNTIYF. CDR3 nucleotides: TGTGCCAGCACAGACAGCTCTGGAAACACCATATATTTT.

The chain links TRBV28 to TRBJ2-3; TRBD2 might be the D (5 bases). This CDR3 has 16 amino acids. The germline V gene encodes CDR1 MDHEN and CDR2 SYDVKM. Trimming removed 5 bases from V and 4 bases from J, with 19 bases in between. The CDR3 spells CASSIVHATRADTQYF. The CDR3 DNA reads TGTGCCAGCAGTATCGTCCACGCAACGCGGGCAGATACGCAGTATTTT.

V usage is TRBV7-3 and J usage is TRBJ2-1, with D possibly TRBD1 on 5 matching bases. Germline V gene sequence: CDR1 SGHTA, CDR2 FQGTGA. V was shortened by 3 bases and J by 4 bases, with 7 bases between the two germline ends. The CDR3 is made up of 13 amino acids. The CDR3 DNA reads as TGTGCCAGCAGCTTCGACAGTTACAATGAGCAGTTCTTC. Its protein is CASSFDSYNEQFF.

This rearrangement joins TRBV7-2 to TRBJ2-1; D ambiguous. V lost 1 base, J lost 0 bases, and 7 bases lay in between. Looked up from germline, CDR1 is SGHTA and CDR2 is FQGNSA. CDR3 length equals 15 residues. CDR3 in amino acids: CASSLVVSSYNEQFF. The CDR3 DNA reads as TGTGCCAGCAGCTTAGTCGTTAGCTCCTACAATGAGCAGTTCTTC. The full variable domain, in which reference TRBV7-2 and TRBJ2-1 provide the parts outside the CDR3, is GAGVSQSPSNKVTEKGKDVELRCDPISGHTALYWYRQSLGQGLEFLIYFQGNSAPDKSGLPSDRFSAERTGGSVSTLTIQRTQQEDSAVYLCASSLVVSSYNEQFFGPGTRLTVL.

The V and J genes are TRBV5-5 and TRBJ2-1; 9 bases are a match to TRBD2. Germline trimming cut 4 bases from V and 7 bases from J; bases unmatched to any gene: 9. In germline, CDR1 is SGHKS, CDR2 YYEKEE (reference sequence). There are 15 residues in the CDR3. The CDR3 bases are TGTGCCAGCAGCCCCTGGGCGGGAGGGGGGAATGAGCAGTTCTTC. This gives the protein CASSPWAGGGNEQFF.

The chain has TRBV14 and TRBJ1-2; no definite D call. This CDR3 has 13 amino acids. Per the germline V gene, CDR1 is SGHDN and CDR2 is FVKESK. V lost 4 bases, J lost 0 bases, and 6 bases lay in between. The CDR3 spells CASSPGSNYGYTF. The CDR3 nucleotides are TGTGCCAGCAGCCCAGGTTCTAACTATGGCTACACCTTC.

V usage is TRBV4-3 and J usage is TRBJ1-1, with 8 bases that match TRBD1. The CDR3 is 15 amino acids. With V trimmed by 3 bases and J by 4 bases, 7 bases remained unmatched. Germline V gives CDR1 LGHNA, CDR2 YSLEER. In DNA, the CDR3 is TGCGCCAGCAGCCAGGGTAGGACAGGGTCCACTGAAGCTTTCTTT. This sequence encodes CASSQGRTGSTEAFF.

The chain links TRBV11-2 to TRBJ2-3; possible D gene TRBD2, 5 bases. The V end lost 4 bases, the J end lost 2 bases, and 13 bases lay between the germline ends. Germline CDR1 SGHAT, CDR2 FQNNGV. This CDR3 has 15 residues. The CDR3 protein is CASSSPGRATDTQYF. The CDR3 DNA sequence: TGTGCCAGCAGCTCGCCGGGGAGAGCCACAGATACGCAGTATTTT.

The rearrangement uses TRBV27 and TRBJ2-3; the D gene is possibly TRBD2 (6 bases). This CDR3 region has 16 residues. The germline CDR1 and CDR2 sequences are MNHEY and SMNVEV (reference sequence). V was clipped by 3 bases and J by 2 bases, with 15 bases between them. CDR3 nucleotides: TGTGCCAGCAGTTTGGACGCAGCGGGCTTCACAGATACGCAGTATTTT. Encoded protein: CASSLDAAGFTDTQYF.

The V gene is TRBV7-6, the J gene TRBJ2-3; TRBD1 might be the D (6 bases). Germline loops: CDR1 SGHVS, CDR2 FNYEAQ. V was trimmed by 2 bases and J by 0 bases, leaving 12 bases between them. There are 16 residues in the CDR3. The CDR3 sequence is CASSLLGATSTDTQYF. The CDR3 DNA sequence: TGTGCCAGCAGCTTACTGGGGGCCACTAGCACAGATACGCAGTATTTT.

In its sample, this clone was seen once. This CDR3 reads CASSSSGGRKGREQYF. In nucleotides, the CDR3 is TGTGCCAGCAGCTCAAGCGGGGGGCGAAAAGGTCGCGAGCAGTACTTC. The rearrangement links TRBV28 to TRBJ2-7; 9 bases agree with TRBD2. This CDR3 is 16 amino acids long. Germline-derived CDR1 and CDR2 are MDHEN and SYDVKM. V gave up 6 bases and J gave up 6 bases; unmatched junction bases: 15.

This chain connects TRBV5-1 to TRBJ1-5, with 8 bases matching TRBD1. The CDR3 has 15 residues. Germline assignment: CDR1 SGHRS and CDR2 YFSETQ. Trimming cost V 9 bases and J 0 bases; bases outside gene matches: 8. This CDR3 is CATSGQENSNQPQHF. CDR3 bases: TGCGCCACCTCGGGACAGGAGAATAGCAATCAGCCCCAGCATTTT.

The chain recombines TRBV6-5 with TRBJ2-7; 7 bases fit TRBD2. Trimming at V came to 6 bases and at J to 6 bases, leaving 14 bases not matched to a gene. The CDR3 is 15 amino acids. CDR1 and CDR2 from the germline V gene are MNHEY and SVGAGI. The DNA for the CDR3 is TGTGCCAGCAGCCGACCCCTCGGGACTACGGGCGAGCAGTACTTC. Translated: CASSRPLGTTGEQYF.

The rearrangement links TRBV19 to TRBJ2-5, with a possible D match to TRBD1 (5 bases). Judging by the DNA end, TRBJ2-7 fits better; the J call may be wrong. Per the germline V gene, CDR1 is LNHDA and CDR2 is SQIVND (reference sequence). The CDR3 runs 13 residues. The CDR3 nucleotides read TGTGCCAGTAGTGGGGCGTCTTCCTACGAGCAGTACTTC. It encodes CASSGASSYEQYF.

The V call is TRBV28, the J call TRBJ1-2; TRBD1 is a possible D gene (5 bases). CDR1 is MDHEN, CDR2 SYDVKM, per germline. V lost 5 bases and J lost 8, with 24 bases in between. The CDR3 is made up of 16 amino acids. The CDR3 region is CASSVLRVGGVWGYTF. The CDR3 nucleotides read TGTGCCAGCAGTGTATTACGGGTGGGGGGGGTCTGGGGCTACACCTTC.

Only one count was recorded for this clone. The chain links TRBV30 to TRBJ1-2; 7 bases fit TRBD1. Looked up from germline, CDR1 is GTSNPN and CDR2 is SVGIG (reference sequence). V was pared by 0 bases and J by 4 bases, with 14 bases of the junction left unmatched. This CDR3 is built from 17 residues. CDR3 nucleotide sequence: TGTGCCTGGAGTGTCGAGACAGGGCCTATTCACCTCTATGGCTACACCTTC. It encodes CAWSVETGPIHLYGYTF.

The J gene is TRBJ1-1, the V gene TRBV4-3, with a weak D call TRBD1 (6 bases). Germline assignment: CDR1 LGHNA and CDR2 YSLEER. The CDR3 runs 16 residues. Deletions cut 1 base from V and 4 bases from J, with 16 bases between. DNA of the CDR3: TGCGCCAGCAGCCAAGCCCCCTTAACAGGGAGCACTGAAGCTTTCTTT. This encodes CASSQAPLTGSTEAFF.

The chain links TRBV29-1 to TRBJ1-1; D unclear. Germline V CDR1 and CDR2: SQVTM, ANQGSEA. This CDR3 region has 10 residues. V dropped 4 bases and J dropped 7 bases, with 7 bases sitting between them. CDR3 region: CSVVTLEAFF. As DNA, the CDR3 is TGCAGCGTTGTGACACTTGAAGCTTTCTTT. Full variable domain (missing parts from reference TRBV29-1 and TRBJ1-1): SAVISQKPSRDICQRGTSLTIQCQVDSQVTMMFWYRQQPGQSLTLIATANQGSEATYESGFVIDKFPISRPNLTFSTLTVSNMSPEDSSIYLCSVVTLEAFFGQGTRLTVV.

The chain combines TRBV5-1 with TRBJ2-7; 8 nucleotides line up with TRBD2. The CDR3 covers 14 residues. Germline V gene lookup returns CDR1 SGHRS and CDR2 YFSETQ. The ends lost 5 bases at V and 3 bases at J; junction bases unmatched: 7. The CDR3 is CASRAAGASYEQYF. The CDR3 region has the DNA TGCGCCAGCAGGGCAGCGGGGGCTAGCTACGAGCAGTACTTC.

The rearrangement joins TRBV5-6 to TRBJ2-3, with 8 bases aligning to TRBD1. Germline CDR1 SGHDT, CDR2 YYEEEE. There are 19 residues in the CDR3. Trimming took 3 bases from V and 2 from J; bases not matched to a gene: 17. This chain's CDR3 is CASSSSTSRDRTFTDTQYF. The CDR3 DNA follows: TGTGCCAGCAGCTCCTCAACAAGTCGGGACAGGACATTCACAGATACGCAGTATTTT.